The next 30 T cell receptor beta chains were all read from a single sample in a study of T-cell memory formation after mild COVID-19. TCRdb independently ran MiXCR on the 5' RACE reads; one entry per CDR3 protein. The sample holds about 190,000 distinct CDR3 sequences, approximately 16% seen once. What was sequenced was PBMCs or a T cell subset sorted from them (not recorded which). These receptors all stem from an adult woman who had mild COVID-19 (a few samples of this study predate the infection). Cell type and time point are not known.

The chain links TRBV20-1 to TRBJ1-4, with 7 bases fitting TRBD1. Germline CDR1 is DFQATT and CDR2 is SNEGSKA (reference sequence). J was trimmed by 7 bases and V by 5 bases; bases with no gene match: 10. This CDR3 is built from 14 residues. The CDR3 coding sequence is TGCAGTGCTGTCATCAGGGGGATAGGTGAAAAACTGTTTTTT. This encodes CSAVIRGIGEKLFF.

This clonotype appeared many times. V is TRBV5-1 and J is TRBJ2-1, with D maybe TRBD2 (5 bases). This CDR3 is built from 14 residues. Deletions cut 6 bases from V and 4 bases from J, with 14 bases between. The germline CDR1 and CDR2 sequences are SGHRS and YFSETQ. DNA of the CDR3: TGCGCCAGCACTGCGGGCTCCTTATACAATGAGCAGTTCTTC. Its protein is CASTAGSLYNEQFF.

This clonotype was recorded a few times. The J gene is TRBJ2-7, the V gene TRBV30, with 7 bases identical to TRBD1. The CDR3 is made up of 14 amino acids. Trimming took 2 bases from V and 3 from J; bases not matched to a gene: 7. Germline CDR1 and CDR2: GTSNPN and SVGIG (reference sequence). The CDR3 region has the DNA TGTGCCTGGAGTCCCCCGGGACAGCACTACGAGCAGTACTTC. Its protein product is CAWSPPGQHYEQYF.

The chain employs TRBV28 and TRBJ2-5, with 10 positions matching TRBD1. Germline CDR1 is MDHEN and CDR2 is SYDVKM. This CDR3 is built from 16 residues. V gave up 4 bases and J gave up 4 bases; unmatched junction bases: 9. In DNA form, the CDR3 reads TGTGCCAGCAGTTCTCCGCGACAGGGGGCGAGAGAGACCCAGTACTTC. Amino acid sequence: CASSSPRQGARETQYF.

The V gene is TRBV10-3, the J gene TRBJ1-5, with unresolved D. Trimming stripped 2 bases from V and 6 bases from J, with 11 bases between. Germline loops: CDR1 ENHRY, CDR2 SYGVKD. The CDR3 loop spans 14 amino acids. CDR3 in DNA: TGTGCCATCAGTGAGGGGATAGGCACTCAGCCCCAGCATTTT. As protein: CAISEGIGTQPQHF.

The chain employs TRBV10-3 and TRBJ1-1; 7 bases map to TRBD1. CDR1 is ENHRY and CDR2 is SYGVKD in the germline V gene. This CDR3 has 14 residues. V shed 3 bases, J shed 3 bases, and the junction held 4 bases outside the gene matches. The chain's CDR3 is CAISDQGEYTEAFF. CDR3 sequence (DNA): TGTGCCATCAGTGACCAGGGGGAGTACACTGAAGCTTTCTTT.

This clonotype occurred a few times. The V call is TRBV5-1, the J call TRBJ2-5, with TRBD2 as a possible D gene (6 bases). Trimming took 3 bases from V and 5 from J, leaving 14 bases between them. CDR3 length: 14 residues. Germline loops: CDR1 SGHRS, CDR2 YFSETQ. The CDR3 here is CASSSGTRLETQYF. DNA of the CDR3: TGCGCCAGCAGCTCCGGGACTCGGTTGGAGACCCAGTACTTC.

The rearrangement joins TRBV9 to TRBJ2-3, with 15 bases that match TRBD2. Germline CDR1 and CDR2: SGDLS and YYNGEE. Germline trimming cut 5 bases from V and 3 bases from J; bases unmatched to any gene: 7. The CDR3 runs 17 residues. The CDR3 DNA is TGTGCCAGCAGTGCCGGACTAGCGGGGGGGCTAACAGATACGCAGTATTTT. Amino acids: CASSAGLAGGLTDTQYF.

This clonotype appeared a few times. CDR3 amino acids: CATARGRGTGELFF. CDR3 DNA sequence: TGTGCCACCGCCCGCGGCAGGGGGACCGGGGAGCTGTTTTTT. The chain combines TRBV15 with TRBJ2-2; TRBD1 agrees at 7 bases. CDR1 and CDR2 (germline): LNHNV, YYDKDF (reference sequence). The CDR3 runs to 14 residues. V was clipped by 8 bases and J by 5 bases; unmatched bases: 8.

The V call is TRBV7-2, the J call TRBJ1-2; D ambiguous. Deletions cut 5 bases from V and 5 bases from J, with 12 bases between. Germline V gene sequence: CDR1 SGHTA, CDR2 FQGNSA. The CDR3 runs 13 residues. The CDR3 loop is CASSTAGQYGYTF. The DNA for the CDR3 is TGTGCCAGCAGCACCGCCGGGCAGTATGGCTACACCTTC.

This chain connects TRBV9 to TRBJ2-5, with D maybe TRBD2 (6 bases). In germline, CDR1 is SGDLS, CDR2 YYNGEE. V lost 0 bases to trimming and J lost 5 bases, with 11 bases between them. CDR3 length: 14 amino acids. As DNA, the CDR3 is TGTGCCAGCAGCGTAGGTGGAGGGGTGGAGACCCAGTACTTC. It translates to CASSVGGGVETQYF.

This clonotype was seen at least ten times. The rearrangement uses TRBV5-6 and TRBJ1-5, with D uncertain. With 3 bases removed from V and 3 bases from J, the gap between germline ends came to 19 bases. This CDR3 is 17 amino acids long. Germline CDR1 is SGHDT and CDR2 is YYEEEE. DNA of the CDR3: TGTGCCAGCAGCTCACAAAGAGGGCATATGATCAATCAGCCCCAGCATTTT. Its protein is CASSSQRGHMINQPQHF. Supplemented by reference TRBV5-6 and TRBJ1-5, the full variable domain reads DAGVTQSPTHLIKTRGQQVTLRCSPKSGHDTVSWYQQALGQGPQFIFQYYEEEERQRGNFPDRFSGHQFPNYSSELNVNALLLGDSALYLCASSSQRGHMINQPQHFGDGTRLSIL.

The J gene is TRBJ1-1, the V gene TRBV12-3 or TRBV12-4, with D unresolved. Trimming pared 3 bases from V and 0 bases from J, leaving 8 bases between. The CDR3 loop spans 14 amino acids. In nucleotides, the CDR3 is TGTGCCAGCAGTTTCACACATTTGAACACTGAAGCTTTCTTT. It is translated as CASSFTHLNTEAFF.

The table lists this clonotype with a few counts. DNA for the CDR3: TGTGCCAGCAGCCAAGATACCCACAGGATAGAAGAGACCCAGTACTTC. This codes for CASSQDTHRIEETQYF. The gene calls are TRBV4-2 and TRBJ2-5, with D tentatively TRBD1 (5 bases). Trimming removed 0 bases at V and 3 bases at J, with 14 bases between. This CDR3 has 16 residues. The germline V gene encodes CDR1 LGHNA and CDR2 YNFKEQ.

This clonotype was observed a few times. The CDR3 here is CASSLVRREAQYF. The CDR3 DNA reads as TGTGCCAGCAGCTTAGTTCGCAGGGAGGCGCAGTATTTT. V gene TRBV7-2 combines with J gene TRBJ2-3, with a tentative D call TRBD2 (6 bases). Germline CDR1 SGHTA, CDR2 FQGNSA. V was trimmed by 1 base and J by 10 bases, leaving 12 bases between them. The CDR3 consists of 13 residues.

The chain recombines TRBV28 with TRBJ2-4; 9 nucleotides agree with TRBD1. Trimming took 4 bases from V and 7 from J; bases not matched to a gene: 5. CDR3 size: 14 residues. The germline V gene has CDR1 MDHEN and CDR2 SYDVKM. The CDR3 reads CASSSTGGANIQYF. The CDR3 DNA reads as TGTGCCAGCAGTTCTACAGGGGGCGCGAACATTCAGTACTTC.

This sequence joins TRBV6-2 or TRBV6-3 and TRBJ1-1; unclear D gene. Between the trimmed V and J ends, which lost 2 bases and 4 bases, there was a span of 5 bases. From germline, CDR1 is MNHEY and CDR2 SVGEGT. This CDR3 spans 12 amino acids. The CDR3 region is CASSYGSTEAFF. CDR3 nucleotide sequence: TGTGCCAGCAGTTACGGGAGCACTGAAGCTTTCTTT.

This clonotype has more than one count but fewer than ten. This chain joins TRBV4-3 and TRBJ1-2, with a weak D call TRBD1 (5 bases). V lost 0 bases and J 8 bases, leaving 7 bases between the germline ends. CDR3 size: 12 residues. Germline CDR1 LGHNA, CDR2 YSLEER. CDR3 in DNA: TGCGCCAGCAGCCAAGAGGGGCTGGGCTACACCTTC. It specifies CASSQEGLGYTF.

V is TRBV4-3 and J is TRBJ2-7, with 12 bases lining up with TRBD2. The CDR3 has 15 amino acids. CDR1 LGHNA and CDR2 YSLEER come from the germline V gene. J lost 5 bases, V lost 2 bases, and 4 bases had no gene match. In nucleotides, the CDR3 is TGCGCCAGCAGCCAACAACTAGCGGGAGGTCACGAGCAGTACTTC. Translating gives CASSQQLAGGHEQYF.

The chain links TRBV4-1 to TRBJ2-3; a weak D match, TRBD2 (5 bases). Germline V gene lookup returns CDR1 MGHRA and CDR2 YSYEKL. The length of the CDR3 is 16 residues. Trimming left V 2 bases short and J 1 base short, with 13 bases between. CDR3 amino acids: CASSQQRELGTDTQYF. The CDR3 DNA reads as TGCGCCAGCAGCCAACAGAGGGAGTTGGGCACAGATACGCAGTATTTT.

The chain joins TRBV7-3 to TRBJ1-2, with 8 bases matching TRBD1. Germline V gene data show CDR1 as SGHTA and CDR2 as FQGTGA. The CDR3 is 16 amino acids. After removal of 1 base from V and 5 bases from J, the junction contained 9 bases not matched to a gene. This CDR3 reads CASSLKPRGQGYGYTF. CDR3 coding DNA: TGTGCCAGCAGCTTAAAGCCCAGGGGGCAAGGGTATGGCTACACCTTC.

J is TRBJ2-2 and V is TRBV2; D ambiguous. This CDR3 has 10 residues. Deletions cut 3 bases from V and 7 bases from J, with 0 bases between. CDR1 SNHLY and CDR2 FYNNEI come from the germline V gene. DNA of the CDR3: TGTGCCAGCAGTGACGGGGAGCTGTTTTTT. Translation gives CASSDGELFF.

Only a few counts were recorded for this clonotype. V and J are TRBV7-9 and TRBJ1-2; TRBD1 aligns across 9 bases. The V segment lost 1 base and the J segment 5 bases; nucleotides outside the gene matches: 8. CDR3 length equals 16 residues. Germline V gene sequence: CDR1 SEHNR, CDR2 FQNEAQ (reference sequence). The CDR3 region is CASSLDAGTGTYGYTF. The DNA of the CDR3 is TGTGCCAGCAGCTTAGACGCCGGGACAGGGACTTATGGCTACACCTTC.

This clonotype was counted a few times. The J gene is TRBJ1-1, the V gene TRBV5-1; possible D gene TRBD1, 5 bases. The length of the CDR3 is 15 residues. V was clipped by 0 bases and J by 0 bases, with 9 bases between them. Germline values: CDR1 SGHRS, CDR2 YFSETQ. DNA of the CDR3: TGCGCCAGCAGCTTGGAAGGCAGGGTGAACACTGAAGCTTTCTTT. Protein: CASSLEGRVNTEAFF.

CDR3 sequence (DNA): TGCAGCGCCGACGGACAGATGAACACTGAAGCTTTCTTT. Translation gives CSADGQMNTEAFF. The V call is TRBV29-1, the J call TRBJ1-1; maybe TRBD1 (6 bases). Germline loops: CDR1 SQVTM, CDR2 ANQGSEA. V lost 7 bases and J lost 0, with 12 bases in between. This CDR3 is built from 13 residues.

This clonotype was observed a few times. The chain is built from TRBV7-3 and TRBJ1-1, with a tentative D call TRBD1 (6 bases). Germline V gene data show CDR1 as SGHTA and CDR2 as FQGTGA. Trimming left V 2 bases short and J 5 bases short, with 15 bases between. The CDR3 runs 15 residues. Here the CDR3 reads CASSLGGQRETEAFF. CDR3 sequence (DNA): TGTGCCAGCAGCTTAGGTGGACAGAGGGAGACTGAAGCTTTCTTT.

This clonotype appeared a single time. The chain joins TRBV7-9 to TRBJ2-2; no clear D. With 5 bases removed from V and 4 bases from J, the gap between germline ends came to 5 bases. In germline, CDR1 is SEHNR, CDR2 FQNEAQ (reference sequence). The CDR3 contains 12 residues. Written as DNA, the CDR3 is TGTGCCAGCAGCCCAGCCACCGGGGAGCTGTTTTTT. Translated: CASSPATGELFF.

The gene calls are TRBV7-9 and TRBJ2-1; 12 nucleotides line up with TRBD2. From germline, CDR1 is SEHNR and CDR2 FQNEAQ (reference sequence). The CDR3 contains 15 residues. V gave up 5 bases and J gave up 6 bases; unmatched junction bases: 5. CDR3 amino acids: CASSRRTSGINEQFF. As DNA, the CDR3 is TGTGCCAGCAGCCGACGGACTAGCGGGATCAATGAGCAGTTCTTC.

The chain links TRBV19 to TRBJ2-1; 12 bases fit TRBD2. Per germline, CDR1 LNHDA and CDR2 SQIVND (reference sequence). The CDR3 runs 15 residues. Trimming at V came to 2 bases and at J to 5 bases, leaving 1 base not matched to a gene. For the CDR3, the DNA is TGTGCCAGTAGTATAAGGACTAGCGGGAACAATGAGCAGTTCTTC. Its translation: CASSIRTSGNNEQFF.

V is TRBV4-1 and J is TRBJ2-3, with 8 nucleotides matching TRBD2. V dropped 6 bases and J dropped 1; count of bases not matched to a gene: 3. Looked up from germline, CDR1 is MGHRA and CDR2 is YSYEKL. CDR3 length: 14 residues. In DNA, the CDR3 is TGCGCCAGCAGGGCGGGACTAGGCACAGATACGCAGTATTTT. It yields the protein CASRAGLGTDTQYF.